A single TCR beta chain is shown here with its context. Its antigen is unidentified. The data stem from a study of cytomegalovirus exposure and HLA in healthy donors. Germline V gene data show CDR1 as SNHLY and CDR2 as FYNNEI. Losses at the gene ends were 6 bases for V and 3 bases for J; bases not matched to a gene: 3. This CDR3 has 14 residues. Whole-study findings and limits: Later analysis associated a missense DCLRE1C variant with TCR beta V- and J-gene trimming. The likely origin of a cluster of highly shared sequence variants was a sequencing artifact.

The PCR employed 60 Vbeta primers together with 13 Jbeta primers. Only in-frame clones appear in the TCRdb table, and some are missing; sequencing was by immunoSEQ multiplex PCR. Counted here are about 180,000 clones, 79% occurring once; the ten biggest clones make up 0.65% to 0.75%. The sequence came from a woman in her forties in good health and CMV-seronegative. Input material: PBMCs. The J gene is TRBJ2-5, the V gene TRBV2; 11 nucleotides agree with TRBD2. The CDR3 spells CASSGTSGKETQYF. The CDR3 DNA reads TGTGCCAGCAGCGGGACTAGCGGAAAAGAGACCCAGTACTTC.